One TCR beta chain is described in this entry. Here immunoSEQ multiplex PCR was the method, and the copy in TCRdb shows in-frame clones only, minus some. This table has 70,000 to 95,000 clones, about four fifths appearing once. The data were taken from a study of CD4 T cell repertoires in COVID-19. The source is a human donor who had COVID-19. Sample: CD4+ T cells from peripheral blood, taken after recovery from COVID-19.

The DNA for the CDR3 is TGCGCCAGCAGCTTTTCGACAGGGGGCAGAGATACGCAGTATTTT. Translated: CASSFSTGGRDTQYF. This chain connects TRBV5-1 to TRBJ2-3; 10 bases are a match to TRBD1. Per germline, CDR1 SGHRS and CDR2 YFSETQ. The V and J ends lost 2 bases and 5 bases, in that order; junction bases with no gene match: 5. CDR3 length: 15 residues. The variable domain in full, with the rest retrieved from reference TRBV5-1 and TRBJ2-3, is KAGVTQTPRYLIKTRGQQVTLSCSPISGHRSVSWYQQTPGQGLQFLFEYFSETQRNKGNFPGRFSGRQFSNSRSEMNVSTLELGDSALYLCASSFSTGGRDTQYFGPGTRLTVL.